The 18 T cell receptor beta chains below were found in one sample sequenced in a study of CD8 T cells in ankylosing spondylitis. From the 5' RACE reads, TCRdb called clonotypes with MiXCR, one entry per CDR3 protein. The sample lists about 160,000 distinct CDR3 sequences; 8.5% to 10% were seen once. Sequencing was carried out using blood, either unsorted or a sorted T cell fraction (not recorded which). All receptors come from a female donor with ankylosing spondylitis or in good health (not recorded which).

This chain connects TRBV3-1 to TRBJ2-2; 9 bases map to TRBD1. The CDR3 is 15 amino acids. Germline CDR1 and CDR2: LGHDT and YNNKEL (reference sequence). J gave up 5 bases and V 0 bases, and 1 base lay outside the gene matches. CDR3 sequence reads: CASSQEQGATGELFF. The CDR3, as DNA: TGTGCCAGCAGCCAAGAACAGGGGGCGACCGGGGAGCTGTTTTTT.

This clonotype was observed a handful of times. This chain connects TRBV18 to TRBJ1-5, with TRBD1 identical over 8 bases. The germline gives CDR1 KGHSH, CDR2 LQKENI. V shed 2 bases and J 4 bases; nucleotides not matched to a gene: 7. CDR3 size: 16 residues. Here the CDR3 DNA reads TGTGCCAGCTCACCAGAACGACAGGGGCGAAATCAGCCCCAGCATTTT. Translation gives CASSPERQGRNQPQHF. Using reference TRBV18 and TRBJ1-5 for the parts outside the CDR3, the full variable domain is NAGVMQNPRHLVRRRGQEARLRCSPMKGHSHVYWYRQLPEEGLKFMVYLQKENIIDESGMPKERFSAEFPKEGPSILRIQQVVRGDSAAYFCASSPERQGRNQPQHFGDGTRLSIL.

In this sample, this clonotype turned up a few times. The chain uses TRBV30 and TRBJ2-1; D unresolved. This CDR3 has 14 residues. Germline CDR1 reads GTSNPN; CDR2 reads SVGIG (reference sequence). V was cut by 0 bases and J by 7 bases, with 13 bases left in between. Here the CDR3 reads CAWSVVGLTNEQFF. The CDR3, as DNA: TGTGCCTGGAGTGTAGTAGGGTTAACGAATGAGCAGTTCTTC.

The CDR3 spells CASSPRSPYEQYF. DNA of the CDR3: TGTGCCAGCAGCCCCAGATCGCCCTACGAGCAGTACTTC. This sequence joins TRBV5-5 and TRBJ2-7; no definite D call. The CDR3 contains 13 residues. CDR1 and CDR2 (germline): SGHKS, YYEKEE (reference sequence). Trimming left V 4 bases short and J 2 bases short, with 10 bases between.

This clonotype showed up just a few times. The chain recombines TRBV11-2 with TRBJ2-1; 14 bases match TRBD2. The CDR3 is 19 residues long. CDR1 and CDR2 from the germline V gene are SGHAT and FQNNGV. Losses at the gene ends were 3 bases for V and 0 bases for J; bases not matched to a gene: 7. Here the CDR3 reads CASSFGLAGGTRSYNEQFF. The CDR3 nucleotides read TGTGCCAGCAGCTTCGGACTAGCGGGAGGAACCCGCTCCTACAATGAGCAGTTCTTC.

The V call is TRBV7-6, the J call TRBJ2-7; maybe TRBD1 (6 bases). Germline V gives CDR1 SGHVS, CDR2 FNYEAQ. The CDR3 has 16 amino acids. V lost 1 base to trimming and J lost 3 bases, with 16 bases between them. In DNA, the CDR3 is TGTGCCAGCAGCTTAGGAACAGCAGGGGCCGTCTACGAGCAGTACTTC. Translation gives CASSLGTAGAVYEQYF.

This clonotype was found a few times. The chain combines TRBV13 with TRBJ2-1; 7 nucleotides agree with TRBD2. V was clipped by 1 base and J by 10 bases; unmatched bases: 4. Germline CDR1 reads PRHDT; CDR2 reads FYEKMQ (reference sequence). The CDR3 covers 13 residues. CDR3 region: CASSLEREYEQFF. CDR3 DNA: TGTGCCAGCAGCTTAGAGCGGGAATACGAGCAGTTCTTC.

This chain connects TRBV13 to TRBJ2-3; D possibly uses TRBD1 or TRBD2 (5 bases each). Germline loops: CDR1 PRHDT, CDR2 FYEKMQ (reference sequence). V gave up 5 bases and J gave up 2 bases, with 11 bases separating them. The CDR3 covers 14 residues. CDR3 protein: CASSRDGHTDTQYF. CDR3 bases: TGTGCCAGCAGCCGGGACGGACACACAGATACGCAGTATTTT.

J is TRBJ2-7 and V is TRBV5-6; maybe TRBD1 (6 bases). The CDR3 is 15 residues long. Germline values: CDR1 SGHDT, CDR2 YYEEEE. Trimming stripped 2 bases from V and 2 bases from J, with 14 bases between. The CDR3 protein is CASSLGQPLAYEQYF. The CDR3 nucleotides read TGTGCCAGCAGCTTAGGACAGCCCCTGGCCTACGAGCAGTACTTC.

This clonotype was recorded many times. V usage is TRBV4-2 and J usage is TRBJ2-2, with D unclear. CDR3 size: 13 residues. The ends were cut back, 4 bases at V and 4 bases at J, with 7 bases in the middle. Germline CDR1 and CDR2: LGHNA and YNFKEQ. Here the CDR3 DNA reads TGTGCCAGCAGCCCCGCGCTCACCGGGGAGCTGTTTTTT. This sequence encodes CASSPALTGELFF.

With regard to this clonotype: An end of the junction does not agree with germline; a read error may underlie this. CDR3 sequence (DNA): TGTGCCATACTAGCGGGAGTGAATGAGCTGTTCTTC. It codes for CAILAGVNELFF. The chain uses TRBV12-3 or TRBV12-4 and TRBJ2-1, with TRBD2 identical over 11 bases. The CDR3 has 12 residues.

This clonotype has ten or more counts. The V gene is TRBV4-3, the J gene TRBJ2-1, with 12 bases lining up with TRBD2. Germline V gives CDR1 LGHNA, CDR2 YSLEER. This CDR3 is built from 16 residues. The V and J ends lost 4 bases and 9 bases, in that order; junction bases with no gene match: 10. The DNA for the CDR3 is TGCGCCAGCAGCCCTAGCGGGAGGGGACCGGAGGGTGAGCAGTTCTTC. Residues: CASSPSGRGPEGEQFF.

This clonotype was found many times. The chain joins TRBV4-3 to TRBJ2-7; the D is unclear. Germline values: CDR1 LGHNA, CDR2 YSLEER. CDR3 size: 14 residues. Trimming cost V 4 bases and J 0 bases, with 10 bases left between them. DNA for the CDR3: TGCGCCAGCAGCCCCAACTTCGGCTCCTACGAGCAGTACTTC. It specifies CASSPNFGSYEQYF.

For this clonotype: A much more abundant neighbour one base away suggests this may be a read error. It is likely a read error, because the conserved phenylalanine at the end of the CDR3 is missing. The rearrangement uses TRBV7-9 and TRBJ2-1; D remains unclear. The CDR3 is 14 residues long. CDR1 and CDR2 (germline): SEHNR, FQNEAQ (reference sequence). V lost 1 base and J lost 5, with 9 bases in between. The CDR3 sequence: CASSLVSHNNEQFY. As DNA, the CDR3 is TGTGCCAGCAGCTTAGTTTCACATAACAATGAGCAGTTCTAC.

V usage is TRBV6-2 or TRBV6-3 and J usage is TRBJ1-1; TRBD1 aligns across 7 bases. With V trimmed by 2 bases and J by 5 bases, 5 bases remained unmatched. Germline V CDR1 and CDR2: MNHEY, SVGEGT. CDR3 length equals 14 residues. The CDR3 nucleotides are TGTGCCAGCAGTTACCTACAGGGGTGGACTGAAGCTTTCTTT. Translated: CASSYLQGWTEAFF.

This clonotype was detected a few times. The chain links TRBV20-1 to TRBJ2-1, with a tentative D call TRBD1 (6 bases). V was trimmed by 2 bases and J by 9 bases, leaving 8 bases between them. Per the germline V gene, CDR1 is DFQATT and CDR2 is SNEGSKA (reference sequence). The CDR3 consists of 11 residues. The CDR3 reads CSARWDIEQFF. The CDR3 coding sequence is TGCAGTGCTAGATGGGACATTGAGCAGTTCTTC.

This clonotype was observed many times. V usage is TRBV4-3 and J usage is TRBJ1-3; D gene ambiguous. The germline gives CDR1 LGHNA, CDR2 YSLEER. The V end lost 2 bases, the J end lost 4 bases, and 12 bases lay between the germline ends. CDR3 length equals 15 residues. The DNA for the CDR3 is TGCGCCAGCAGCCAATCAGCTAAGAAAGGAAACACCATATATTTT. It translates to CASSQSAKKGNTIYF.

This chain links TRBV28 with TRBJ2-5, with D possibly being TRBD1 (5 bases). The CDR3 is 15 residues long. The V and J ends lost 4 bases and 0 bases respectively, with 12 bases between them. The germline CDR1 and CDR2 sequences are MDHEN and SYDVKM. The CDR3 coding sequence is TGTGCCAGCAGTTCGCCGACAGAGTACCAAGAGACCCAGTACTTC. It specifies CASSSPTEYQETQYF.